This T cell receptor delta chain was retrieved from a study of human gamma delta and Vdelta1 T cells (dated by TCRdb to the late 2010s). Concerning the study at large: Delta One T cells, Vd1+ gamma-delta T cells, were investigated in the study as cytotoxic effectors against acute myeloid leukemia. Study-wide conclusions, independent of this receptor: Delta One T cells were reported to be polyclonal and to show broad cytotoxic targeting of acute myeloid leukemia.

The table lists this clone with a few counts. What this receptor recognizes is not known. Base qualities are not recorded, but no much larger clone differs from it by a single base. Libraries were prepared through PCR. TCRdb shows the sequencer as Illumina MiSeq. For TCRdb, the public reads were processed anew by CATT, and duplicate DNA sequences were folded into one row. The sample data list fewer than 15,000 delta-chain clones, and roughly 45% of these were observed just once. About 1.6% of the sample is held by the ten biggest clonotypes. The junction shows trimming of 4 bases on V and 0 bases on J, and the gene matches do not reach 24 bases of it. The germline V gene specifies TSWWSYY as CDR1 and QGS as CDR2. Measured from the cysteine to the phenylalanine, the CDR3 is 22 residues long. Only the CDR3 DNA stays, 66 bases, in frame from base 1.

Here the chain combines TRDV1 and TRDJ1, and 9 junction bases match TRDD3. This TCR was sampled from a human donor in good health. The source material was Vdelta1 gamma-delta T cells from blood grown in culture (DOT cells). What the cell subset or site label conveys for this sample: Delta One T cells, in vitro expanded/differentiated Vd1+ gamma-delta T cells. At the DNA level, the sequence is TGTGCTCTTGGGGGGTCAGACGCGAACTGGGGGAAACCAAGCACCTACACCGATAAACTCATCTTT. This is translated as CALGGSDANWGKPSTYTDKLIF.